This T cell receptor (beta chain) was sequenced in a study of CD8 T cells in ankylosing spondylitis. Whole-study results and caveats: Enrichment of disease-linked clones was reportedly significant in matched ankylosing spondylitis synovial fluid.

This clonotype occurred a few times. Antigen unknown. TCRdb redid the calling of the 5' RACE reads with MiXCR, one entry per CDR3 protein. Among fewer than 250,000 distinct CDR3 sequences, approximately 10% were seen once, and the ten largest hold 2.5% to 3%. Germline CDR1 SGHVS, CDR2 FQNEAQ. This CDR3 is built from 15 residues. Trimming removed 1 base at V and 7 bases at J, with 11 bases between. The V gene is TRBV7-8, the J gene TRBJ1-6; a possible D gene is TRBD1 (6 bases). This clonotype originated in a male donor with ankylosing spondylitis or in good health (not recorded which). Material: blood, either unsorted or a sorted T cell fraction (not recorded which). The CDR3 reads CASSLVGQTNSPLHF. The CDR3 DNA sequence: TGTGCCAGCAGCTTAGTAGGACAGACGAATTCACCCCTCCACTTT.